The sequence of this T cell receptor (beta chain) was determined in a study of shared clonotypes between healthy human individuals. This CDR3 spans 15 amino acids. The trim removed 3 bases at V and 5 bases at J, leaving 7 bases unmatched. Germline V gene lookup returns CDR1 KGHSH and CDR2 LQKENI. Data came from immunoSEQ multiplex PCR; TCRdb stores just in-frame clones and leaves some out. The repertoire includes about a million clones, about 75% of them detected once, and about 1.4% sits in the top ten. As for this clone: This sample also contains other DNA sequences that code for the same CDR3.

This TCR came from a man aged 18 to 30 in good health. This chain uses TRBV18 with TRBJ1-2, with 9 bases matching TRBD1. Sequences were obtained from memory CD4+ T cells sorted from blood. Subset reported: CD45RA-negative fraction. In DNA form, the CDR3 reads TGTGCCAGCTCACCCGATCCCGGGACAGGGTATGGCTACACCTTC. It codes for CASSPDPGTGYGYTF.